The T cell receptor (beta chain) under discussion was sequenced for a study of tumor-infiltrating lymphocytes in primary liver carcinoma. Whole-study context: These patients were men and women whose ages were 30 to 69 years. Tumor lesions were T1-T3 N0M0 and spanned roughly 4.2 to 10 cm.

Co-extracted RNA and DNA came from roughly 21-30 mg of unsorted bulk tissue. Comments on this clonotype: Here the CDR3 omits its conserved ending phenylalanine or tryptophan, so a read error is the likely source.

Trimming took off 11 bases at V and 9 bases at J, with 20 bases between the two ends. The CDR3 length is 14 residues. Germline CDR1 and CDR2: SGHAT and FQNNGV. Constant-region priming of about 520 ng total RNA yielded TCR beta cDNA. Libraries for TCR beta were built through three nested multiplex PCR rounds, which together made up a slightly modified ARM-PCR procedure. PCR rounds one and two used TRBV1-TRBV30 forward primers with a C-beta reverse primer for 10 cycles each. One entry per CDR3 protein, called by TCRdb with MiXCR from the multiplex PCR reads. This table holds under 150,000 distinct CDR3 sequences, around 70% found once.

The sample was tumor-adjacent normal liver tissue. The receptor was derived from a woman aged 60-75 years with primary liver carcinoma and hepatitis B virus infection. V is TRBV11-2 and J is TRBJ1-6, with D hard to call. The CDR3 sequence: CAGNFDKRVSPLHV. For the CDR3, the DNA is TGTGCCGGCAACTTTGACAAGCGCGTTTCACCCCTCCACGTT.